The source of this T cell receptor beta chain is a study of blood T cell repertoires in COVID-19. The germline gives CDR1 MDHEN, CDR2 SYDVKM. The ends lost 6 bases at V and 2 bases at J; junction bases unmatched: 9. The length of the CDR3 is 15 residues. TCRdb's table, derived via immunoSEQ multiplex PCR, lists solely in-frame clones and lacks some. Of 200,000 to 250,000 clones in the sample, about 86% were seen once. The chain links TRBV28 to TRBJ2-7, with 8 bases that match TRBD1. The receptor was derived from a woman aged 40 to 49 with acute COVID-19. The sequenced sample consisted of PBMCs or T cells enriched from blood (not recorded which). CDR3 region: CASRGSGQGTYEQYF. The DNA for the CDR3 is TGTGCCAGCAGGGGGTCCGGACAGGGCACCTACGAGCAGTACTTC.